The entry below describes one T cell receptor beta chain. Germline V gene sequence: CDR1 SGHDN, CDR2 FVKESK. Trimming took off 2 bases at V and 3 bases at J, with 8 bases between the two ends. The CDR3 has 15 amino acids. This specimen comes from a study of blood T cell repertoires in COVID-19. Whole-study context: COVID-19 samples from acute and convalescent phases originated in the United States, Italy and Spain. The analysed material was cDNA or gDNA that came from T cells, B-cell-depleted T cells, or PBMCs.

In the authors' workflow: Estimated nucleated cell counts came from reference gene primer amplification. Measured with immunoSEQ multiplex PCR; TCRdb has only the in-frame clones, and not every one. The V and J calls and the clone size are those of that table, but D and trimming were determined from the DNA. The repertoire has almost 50,000 clones, less than 90% of them found once; the top ten carry around 1.4%. V gene TRBV14 combines with J gene TRBJ1-6; possible D gene TRBD1, 5 bases. The material sequenced was peripheral blood. This clonotype was sampled from a man aged 45-65 years with acute or convalescent COVID-19. The CDR3 loop is CASSQNRGYNSPLHF. CDR3 in DNA: TGTGCCAGCAGCCAAAATAGGGGCTATAATTCACCCCTCCACTTT. The full variable domain, with the rest looked up from reference TRBV14 and TRBJ1-6, is EAGVTQFPSHSVIEKGQTVTLRCDPISGHDNLYWYRRVMGKEIKFLLHFVKESKQDESGMPNNRFLAERTGGTYSTLKVQPAELEDSGVYFCASSQNRGYNSPLHFGNGTRLTVT.